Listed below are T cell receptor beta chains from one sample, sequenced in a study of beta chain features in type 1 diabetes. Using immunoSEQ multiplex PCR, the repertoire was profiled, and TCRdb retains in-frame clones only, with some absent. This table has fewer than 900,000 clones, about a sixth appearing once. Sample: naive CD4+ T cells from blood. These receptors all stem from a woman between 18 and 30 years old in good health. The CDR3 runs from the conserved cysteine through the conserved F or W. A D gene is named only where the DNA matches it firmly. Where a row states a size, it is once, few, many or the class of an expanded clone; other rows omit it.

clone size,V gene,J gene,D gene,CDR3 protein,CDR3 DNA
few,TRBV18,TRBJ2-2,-,CASSPWQSTGELFF,TGTGCCAGCTCACCATGGCAGTCCACCGGGGAGCTGTTTTTT
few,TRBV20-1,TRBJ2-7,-,CSAPSNWEQYF,TGCAGTGCTCCCTCAAATTGGGAGCAGTACTTC
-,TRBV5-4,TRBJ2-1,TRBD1,CASSPGTGADNEQFF,TGTGCCAGCAGCCCCGGGACAGGGGCTGACAATGAGCAGTTCTTC
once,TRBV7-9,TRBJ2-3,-,CASSLGVGLLYTQYF,TGTGCCAGCAGCTTAGGGGTGGGCCTTTTATATACGCAGTATTTT
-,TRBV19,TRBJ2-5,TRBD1,CASSYRGVRETQYF,TGTGCCAGTAGTTACAGGGGAGTACGCGAGACCCAGTACTTC
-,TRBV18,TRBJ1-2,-,CASSPWEGGDYGYTF,TGTGCCAGCTCACCATGGGAGGGTGGTGACTATGGCTACACCTTC
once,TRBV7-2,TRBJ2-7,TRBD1,CASSRQGTGEQYF,TGTGCCAGCAGCCGACAGGGTACGGGCGAGCAGTACTTC
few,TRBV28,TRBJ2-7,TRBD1,CASSPTMGGTAIYEQYF,TGTGCCAGCAGCCCCACCATGGGTGGGACAGCGATCTACGAGCAGTACTTC
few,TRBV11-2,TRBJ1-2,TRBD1,CASSTGTDPNYGYTF,TGTGCCAGCAGCACGGGGACAGATCCTAACTATGGCTACACCTTC
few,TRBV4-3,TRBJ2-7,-,CASSLGRGNYEQYF,TGCGCCAGCAGCCTAGGACGTGGGAACTACGAGCAGTACTTC
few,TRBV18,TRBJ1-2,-,CASSPDGYYGYTF,TGTGCCAGCTCACCCGACGGATACTATGGCTACACCTTC
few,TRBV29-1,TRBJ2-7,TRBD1,CSGLTGPNYEQYF,TGCAGCGGATTGACAGGGCCAAACTACGAGCAGTACTTC
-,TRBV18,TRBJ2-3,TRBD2,CASSPTGGGTDTQYF,TGTGCCAGCTCACCTACGGGAGGAGGTACAGATACGCAGTATTTT
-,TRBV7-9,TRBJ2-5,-,CASSSTLTRARRETQYF,TGTGCCAGCAGCTCCACTCTGACAAGGGCCCGCCGAGAGACCCAGTACTTC
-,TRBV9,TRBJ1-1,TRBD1,CASSSFITWDRRVNTEAFF,TGTGCCAGCAGCTCTTTCATCACTTGGGACAGGAGGGTGAACACTGAAGCTTTCTTT
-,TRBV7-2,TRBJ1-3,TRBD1,CASSPQGAGTGNTIYF,TGTGCCAGCAGCCCCCAGGGGGCAGGGACTGGAAACACCATATATTTT
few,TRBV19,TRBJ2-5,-,CASSRRFQETQYF,TGTGCCAGTAGTAGACGGTTCCAAGAGACCCAGTACTTC
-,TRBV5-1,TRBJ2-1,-,CASSPGQAPPYNEQFF,TGCGCCAGCAGCCCCGGTCAGGCGCCCCCTTACAATGAGCAGTTCTTC
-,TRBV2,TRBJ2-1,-,CASSEERNYNEQFF,TGTGCCAGCAGTGAAGAGCGGAACTACAATGAGCAGTTCTTC
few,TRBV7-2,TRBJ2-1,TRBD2,CASSFGRARGNEQFF,TGTGCCAGCAGCTTCGGGAGGGCCCGAGGCAATGAGCAGTTCTTC
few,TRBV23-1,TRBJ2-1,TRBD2,CASSQSLAGGHNEQFF,TGCGCCAGCAGTCAATCGTTAGCGGGAGGCCACAATGAGCAGTTCTTC
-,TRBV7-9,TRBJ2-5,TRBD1,CASSPRQGGWETQYF,TGTGCCAGCAGCCCCCGACAGGGTGGTTGGGAGACCCAGTACTTC
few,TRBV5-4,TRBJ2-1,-,CASSLQRGSSYNEQFF,TGTGCCAGCAGCCTCCAGAGGGGTTCCTCCTACAATGAGCAGTTCTTC
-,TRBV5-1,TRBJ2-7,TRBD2,CASSVASGRIYEQYF,TGCGCCAGCAGTGTGGCTAGCGGACGAATCTACGAGCAGTACTTC
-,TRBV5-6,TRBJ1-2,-,CASSFRDRTLGYTF,TGTGCCAGCAGCTTCAGGGATCGCACCCTAGGCTACACCTTC
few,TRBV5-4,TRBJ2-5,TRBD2,CASSSGTSKETQYF,TGTGCCAGCAGCTCCGGGACTAGCAAAGAGACCCAGTACTTC
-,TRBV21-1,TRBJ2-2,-,CASSKGDRYTGELFF,TGTGCCAGCAGCAAAGGGGACAGGTACACCGGGGAGCTGTTTTTT
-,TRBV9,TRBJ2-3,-,CASSVDPGGHTQYF,TGTGCCAGCAGCGTAGATCCGGGTGGGCATACGCAGTATTTT
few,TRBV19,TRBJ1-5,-,CASSIFWVADQPQHF,TGTGCCAGTAGTATTTTTTGGGTGGCGGATCAGCCCCAGCATTTT
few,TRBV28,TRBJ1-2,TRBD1,CASSFGDRDGYTF,TGTGCCAGCAGTTTTGGGGACAGAGATGGCTACACCTTC
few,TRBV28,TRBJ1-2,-,CASSLAANYGYTF,TGTGCCAGCAGCTTGGCGGCTAACTATGGCTACACCTTC
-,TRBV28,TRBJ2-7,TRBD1,CASSRDSPPNF,TGTGCCAGCAGTAGGGACAGCCCGCCAAACTTC
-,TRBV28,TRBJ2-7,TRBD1,CASTTGDYEQYF,TGTGCCAGCACGACAGGGGACTACGAGCAGTACTTC
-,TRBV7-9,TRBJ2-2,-,CASSLVPGPGNGELFF,TGTGCCAGCAGCTTAGTGCCGGGCCCGGGAAACGGGGAGCTGTTTTTT
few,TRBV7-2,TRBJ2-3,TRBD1,CASSIWTGIFADTQYF,TGTGCCAGCAGCATATGGACAGGAATTTTTGCAGATACGCAGTATTTT
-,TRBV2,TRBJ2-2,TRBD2,CASRAGTSGTGELFF,TGTGCCAGCAGAGCCGGAACTAGCGGCACCGGGGAGCTGTTTTTT
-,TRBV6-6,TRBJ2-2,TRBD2,CAARRRERSGELFF,TGTGCCGCGAGACGGCGGGAGCGGAGCGGGGAGCTGTTTTTT
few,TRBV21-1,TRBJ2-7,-,CASSLSGARDRDRLGRSEQYF,TGTGCCAGCAGCCTATCAGGAGCACGGGACAGGGATCGTTTAGGGCGTAGCGAGCAGTACTTC
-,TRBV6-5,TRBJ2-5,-,CASSAGQGNTETQYF,TGTGCCAGCAGTGCAGGCCAGGGGAATACGGAGACCCAGTACTTC
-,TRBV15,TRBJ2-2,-,CATSRDVPTGELFF,TGTGCCACCAGCAGAGACGTTCCCACCGGGGAGCTGTTTTTT
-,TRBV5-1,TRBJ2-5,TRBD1,CASSLAGGTYQETQYF,TGCGCCAGCAGCTTGGCAGGGGGCACCTACCAAGAGACCCAGTACTTC
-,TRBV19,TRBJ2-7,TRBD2,CTSSPQREGPHYEQYF,TGTACCAGTAGCCCCCAGCGGGAGGGCCCTCACTACGAGCAGTACTTC
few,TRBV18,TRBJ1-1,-,CASSPDRSTEAFF,TGTGCCAGCTCACCGGACAGATCCACTGAAGCTTTCTTT
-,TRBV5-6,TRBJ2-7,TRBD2,CASSMTSGRPFEQYF,TGTGCCAGCAGCATGACTAGCGGGAGGCCCTTCGAGCAGTACTTC
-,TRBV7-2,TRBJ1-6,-,CASSLDGLGGPLHF,TGTGCCAGCAGCTTAGACGGCCTCGGTGGACCCCTCCACTTT
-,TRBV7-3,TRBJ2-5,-,CASSPTPGVGETQYF,TGTGCCAGCAGCCCTACCCCCGGGGTTGGAGAGACCCAGTACTTC
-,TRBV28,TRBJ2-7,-,CASSFSRGHGSEQYF,TGTGCCAGCAGTTTTTCCAGGGGTCATGGCTCAGAGCAGTACTTC
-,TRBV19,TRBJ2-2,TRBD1,CASSQGQTNTGELFF,TGTGCCAGTAGTCAGGGACAGACGAACACCGGGGAGCTGTTTTTT
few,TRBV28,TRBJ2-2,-,CASSPSGTGELFF,TGTGCCAGCAGTCCGTCAGGCACCGGGGAGCTGTTTTTT
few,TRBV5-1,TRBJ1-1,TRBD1,CASSRRGGSEAFF,TGCGCCAGCTCCCGGCGAGGGGGCTCTGAAGCTTTCTTT
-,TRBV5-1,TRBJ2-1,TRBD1,CASSLVQGQGAYNEQFF,TGCGCCAGCAGCTTGGTCCAGGGGCAGGGGGCTTACAATGAGCAGTTCTTC
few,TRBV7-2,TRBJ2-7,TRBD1,CASSLGQGIYEQYF,TGTGCCAGCAGCCTCGGACAGGGAATCTACGAGCAGTACTTC
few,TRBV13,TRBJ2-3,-,CASSWVHTDTQYF,TGTGCCAGCAGCTGGGTGCACACAGATACGCAGTATTTT
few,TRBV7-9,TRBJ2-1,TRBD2,CASTLAGGWKFF,TGTGCCAGCACGCTAGCGGGAGGCTGGAAGTTCTTC
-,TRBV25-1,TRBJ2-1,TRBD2,CASSDLGGRSYNEQFF,TGTGCCAGCAGTGACCTGGGGGGGAGATCCTACAATGAGCAGTTCTTC
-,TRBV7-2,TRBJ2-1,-,CASSLGSFSYNEQFF,TGTGCCAGCAGCTTAGGCAGTTTCTCCTACAATGAGCAGTTCTTC
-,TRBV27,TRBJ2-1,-,CASTRRAARSYNEQFF,TGTGCCAGCACTCGTCGGGCGGCCCGCTCCTACAATGAGCAGTTCTTC